This T cell receptor beta chain appears in the sequencing data of a study of blood T cell repertoires in COVID-19. Assay: immunoSEQ multiplex PCR; the TCRdb copy retains only in-frame clones and omits some. The data show about 280,000 clones, roughly 85% seen once. There are a few counts of this clone. In germline, CDR1 is SEHNR, CDR2 FQNEAQ (reference sequence). Trimming cost V 5 bases and J 5 bases; bases outside gene matches: 2. This CDR3 is built from 12 residues. Sequenced sample: PBMCs or T cells enriched from blood (not recorded which). The chain uses TRBV7-9 and TRBJ1-2, with 7 positions matching TRBD1. This TCR came from a woman aged 45-60 years who had recovered from COVID-19. The CDR3 DNA reads TGTGCCAGCAGCGCACAGGGGTATGGCTACACCTTC. It translates to CASSAQGYGYTF.